This T cell receptor beta chain was captured in a study of radiation and T cells in renal cell carcinoma. Study context: Nephrectomy followed 15 Gy stereotactic body radiation by 4 weeks.

Sequenced by immunoSEQ multiplex PCR; TCRdb stores in-frame clones only, minus some. Counted here are about 130,000 clones, around 83% occurring once; the ten biggest clones make up 3%. Germline-derived CDR1 and CDR2 are DFQATT and SNEGSKA (reference sequence). The germline V and J ends were trimmed by 6 bases and 4 bases, with 9 bases remaining between them. This CDR3 is built from 11 residues. The time point was: baseline pretreatment blood. The sample's treatment: 15 Gy SBRT to primary tumor, nephrectomy 4 weeks later. The tumor was a clear cell renal cell carcinoma. The sequence derives from a woman in her sixties with renal cell carcinoma. The sequences come from blood, collected from a patient whose treatment included radiotherapy and nephrectomy. The V call is TRBV20-1, the J call TRBJ2-5; a weak D match, TRBD2 (5 bases). CDR3 nucleotide sequence: TGCAGTGCATCGGGGATAGAGACCCAGTACTTC. The encoded protein is CSASGIETQYF.